This T cell receptor (beta chain) emerged from a study of T-cell reconstitution after alpha-beta-depleted transplantation in children. Study-wide points: There were some patients whose high TCRbeta diversity at day 60 came from surviving recipient T cells and thymic progenitors. Newly produced T cells mostly provided counts and TCRbeta diversity after one year, as hyperexpanded clones declined. Alpha-beta T cells present about two months after transplant were reported to originate from several hundred expanded graft clones.

The V segment lost 2 bases and the J segment 0 bases; nucleotides outside the gene matches: 1. This CDR3 has 15 residues. Germline-derived CDR1 and CDR2 are SGHDN and FVKESK. As concerns this clonotype: Antigen: not known.

Unique molecular identifiers tagged the TCRbeta library. TCRdb analysed the PCR reads with MiXCR anew, one entry per CDR3 protein. The sample lists some 120,000 distinct CDR3 sequences; over 9% were seen once. The chain recombines TRBV14 with TRBJ2-1; 7 bases align to TRBD2. This sequence originates from a boy aged 2 to 10 with acute lymphoblastic leukemia, due to receive a stem cell transplant. The sequencing here drew on PBMCs, taken before TCRalphabeta/CD19-depleted stem cell transplant. The CDR3 region is CASSQRLASYNEQFF. CDR3 coding DNA: TGTGCCAGCAGCCAAAGACTAGCCTCCTACAATGAGCAGTTCTTC.